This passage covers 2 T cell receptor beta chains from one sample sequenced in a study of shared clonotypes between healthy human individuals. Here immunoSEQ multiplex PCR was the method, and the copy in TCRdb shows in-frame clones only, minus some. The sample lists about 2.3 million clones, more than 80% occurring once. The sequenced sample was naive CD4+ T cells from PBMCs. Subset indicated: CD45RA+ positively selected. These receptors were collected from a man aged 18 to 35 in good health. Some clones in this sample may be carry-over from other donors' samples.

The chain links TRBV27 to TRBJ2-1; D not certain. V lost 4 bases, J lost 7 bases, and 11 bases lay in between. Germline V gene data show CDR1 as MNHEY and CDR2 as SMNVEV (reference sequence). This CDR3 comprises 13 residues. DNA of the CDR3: TGTGCCAGCAGTTCCAAGGCGAGGAATGAGCAGTTCTTC. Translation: CASSSKARNEQFF.

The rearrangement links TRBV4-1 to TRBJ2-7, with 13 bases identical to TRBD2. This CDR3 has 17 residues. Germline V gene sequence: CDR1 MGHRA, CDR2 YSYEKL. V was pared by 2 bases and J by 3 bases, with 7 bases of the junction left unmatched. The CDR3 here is CASSQRRGLAGDYEQYF. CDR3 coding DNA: TGCGCCAGCAGCCAACGTCGAGGACTAGCGGGAGACTACGAGCAGTACTTC.